A selection of T cell receptor beta chains follows, all from one sample in a study of technical replicates of blood from several donors. Some clones are missing from TCRdb's copy, which holds only in-frame ones; the method was immunoSEQ multiplex PCR. The sample yields 70,000 to 95,000 clones, more than 85% seen once. Sequencing was done on a sample of T cells isolated from PBMCs. The receptors originated from a human donor in good health. Some clones in this sample may be carry-over from other donors' samples. CDR3s include the opening cysteine and the closing phenylalanine or tryptophan. The order of the fields is D gene, J gene, clone size, V gene, CDR3 protein, CDR3 DNA. D genes are given only for firm matches. Not all rows give a size; the values are once, few, many and, for expanded clones, a class.

d_gene: .; j_gene: TRBJ1-5; abundance: .; v_gene: TRBV7-8; CDR3aa: CASSLEWRNQPQHF; CDR3nt: TGTGCCAGCAGCTTAGAATGGCGCAATCAGCCCCAGCATTTT
d_gene: .; j_gene: TRBJ2-1; abundance: .; v_gene: TRBV7-8; CDR3aa: CASSFKGHEQFF; CDR3nt: TGTGCCAGCAGCTTTAAGGGGCATGAGCAGTTCTTC
d_gene: .; j_gene: TRBJ2-2; abundance: .; v_gene: TRBV7-2; CDR3aa: CASSLPGGVVRELFF; CDR3nt: TGTGCCAGCAGCTTACCCGGCGGGGTGGTCAGGGAGCTGTTTTTT
d_gene: TRBD2; j_gene: TRBJ2-7; abundance: .; v_gene: TRBV28; CDR3aa: CASSLAGTSGTYEQYF; CDR3nt: TGTGCCAGCAGTTTAGCCGGGACTAGCGGTACCTACGAGCAGTACTTC
d_gene: .; j_gene: TRBJ1-2; abundance: .; v_gene: TRBV6-5; CDR3aa: CASSSRRLIVSGYTF; CDR3nt: TGTGCCAGCAGTTCGCGCAGGCTAATCGTTTCTGGCTACACCTTC
d_gene: .; j_gene: TRBJ2-7; abundance: .; v_gene: TRBV9; CDR3aa: CASSVAIDSSYEQYF; CDR3nt: TGTGCCAGCAGCGTAGCTATTGACAGCTCCTACGAGCAGTACTTC
d_gene: .; j_gene: TRBJ2-3; abundance: .; v_gene: TRBV6-1; CDR3aa: CASRQGSTDTQYF; CDR3nt: TGTGCCAGCAGGCAGGGGTCCACAGATACGCAGTATTTT
d_gene: .; j_gene: TRBJ1-1; abundance: .; v_gene: TRBV19; CDR3aa: CASNRERSTEAFF; CDR3nt: TGTGCCAGTAACAGGGAGAGGAGCACTGAAGCTTTCTTT
d_gene: .; j_gene: TRBJ2-3; abundance: .; v_gene: TRBV19; CDR3aa: CASSIGGAGTDTQYF; CDR3nt: TGTGCCAGTAGTATTGGAGGGGCAGGGACAGATACGCAGTATTTT
d_gene: TRBD2; j_gene: TRBJ2-1; abundance: .; v_gene: TRBV4-1; CDR3aa: CASSPAGEVYNEQFF; CDR3nt: TGCGCCAGCAGCCCAGCGGGAGAGGTTTACAATGAGCAGTTCTTC
d_gene: .; j_gene: TRBJ1-5; abundance: .; v_gene: TRBV5-6; CDR3aa: CASSRTLGYGNQPQHF; CDR3nt: TGTGCCAGCAGCCGGACTCTCGGGTATGGCAATCAGCCCCAGCATTTT
d_gene: .; j_gene: TRBJ1-2; abundance: .; v_gene: TRBV4-1; CDR3aa: CASSQHTFSPYFYYGYTF; CDR3nt: TGCGCCAGCAGCCAACATACTTTTAGTCCTTACTTCTACTATGGCTACACCTTC
d_gene: .; j_gene: TRBJ1-1; abundance: few; v_gene: TRBV9; CDR3aa: CASSSTVFTEAFF; CDR3nt: TGTGCCAGCAGCTCGACAGTATTTACTGAAGCTTTCTTT
d_gene: .; j_gene: TRBJ2-7; abundance: .; v_gene: TRBV28; CDR3aa: CASSAQGGSYEQYF; CDR3nt: TGTGCCAGCAGTGCCCAGGGGGGTTCCTACGAGCAGTACTTC
d_gene: TRBD2; j_gene: TRBJ2-2; abundance: once; v_gene: TRBV10-1; CDR3aa: CASSLAGDTGELFF; CDR3nt: TGCGCCAGCAGTTTAGCGGGAGACACCGGGGAGCTGTTTTTT
d_gene: TRBD2; j_gene: TRBJ2-1; abundance: .; v_gene: TRBV4-3; CDR3aa: CASSQGLASNEQFF; CDR3nt: TGCGCCAGCAGCCAAGGACTAGCTAGCAATGAGCAGTTCTTC
d_gene: .; j_gene: TRBJ2-5; abundance: .; v_gene: TRBV7-3; CDR3aa: CASSLQGQIRGETQYF; CDR3nt: TGTGCCAGCAGCTTACAGGGGCAAATCAGGGGAGAGACCCAGTACTTC
d_gene: .; j_gene: TRBJ1-2; abundance: .; v_gene: TRBV11-2; CDR3aa: CASSLGLLAPFYGYTF; CDR3nt: TGTGCCAGCAGCTTAGGGCTATTAGCACCATTCTATGGCTACACCTTC
d_gene: .; j_gene: TRBJ2-3; abundance: .; v_gene: TRBV13; CDR3aa: CASSLAGGTDTQYF; CDR3nt: TGTGCCAGCAGCTTAGCGGGAGGCACAGATACGCAGTATTTT
d_gene: TRBD1; j_gene: TRBJ1-2; abundance: .; v_gene: TRBV9; CDR3aa: CASSATGYGYTF; CDR3nt: TGTGCCAGCAGCGCGACAGGGTATGGCTACACCTTC
d_gene: TRBD1; j_gene: TRBJ1-2; abundance: .; v_gene: TRBV29-1; CDR3aa: CSVGTGGGYTF; CDR3nt: TGCAGCGTTGGGACAGGGGGCGGCTACACCTTC
d_gene: .; j_gene: TRBJ1-5; abundance: .; v_gene: TRBV28; CDR3aa: CASSSPPWRVTDQPQHF; CDR3nt: TGTGCCAGCAGTTCCCCCCCTTGGCGGGTTACTGATCAGCCCCAGCATTTT
d_gene: .; j_gene: TRBJ1-1; abundance: few; v_gene: TRBV6-5; CDR3aa: CASAQYAGEAFF; CDR3nt: TGTGCCAGCGCCCAGTATGCGGGTGAAGCTTTCTTT
d_gene: TRBD2; j_gene: TRBJ2-1; abundance: .; v_gene: TRBV19; CDR3aa: CASSLPAGEYNEQFF; CDR3nt: TGTGCCAGTAGTCTCCCAGCGGGAGAGTACAATGAGCAGTTCTTC
d_gene: TRBD2; j_gene: TRBJ2-7; abundance: .; v_gene: TRBV7-2; CDR3aa: CASSFGLAGARDREQYF; CDR3nt: TGTGCCAGCAGCTTTGGTCTAGCGGGAGCGAGAGATCGCGAGCAGTACTTC
d_gene: TRBD1; j_gene: TRBJ2-7; abundance: once; v_gene: TRBV28; CDR3aa: CASSSGQLYEQYF; CDR3nt: TGTGCCAGCAGCTCGGGACAGCTATACGAGCAGTACTTC
d_gene: TRBD2; j_gene: TRBJ2-1; abundance: .; v_gene: TRBV9; CDR3aa: CASSALAGEINEQFF; CDR3nt: TGTGCCAGCAGCGCCTTAGCGGGAGAGATCAATGAGCAGTTCTTC
d_gene: TRBD2; j_gene: TRBJ2-7; abundance: few; v_gene: TRBV10-3; CDR3aa: CAISEEVAGVYEQYF; CDR3nt: TGTGCCATCAGTGAGGAGGTAGCGGGAGTATACGAGCAGTACTTC
d_gene: TRBD1; j_gene: TRBJ2-4; abundance: .; v_gene: TRBV18; CDR3aa: CASSPDRVVGNIQYF; CDR3nt: TGTGCCAGCTCACCAGACAGGGTAGTAGGGAACATTCAGTACTTC
d_gene: .; j_gene: TRBJ1-1; abundance: .; v_gene: TRBV6-1; CDR3aa: CASSELRKNTEAFF; CDR3nt: TGTGCCAGCAGTGAATTGAGGAAAAACACTGAAGCTTTCTTT
d_gene: .; j_gene: TRBJ1-1; abundance: .; v_gene: TRBV29-1; CDR3aa: CSVDRGNTEAFF; CDR3nt: TGCAGCGTTGATCGGGGGAACACTGAAGCTTTCTTT
d_gene: .; j_gene: TRBJ2-7; abundance: once; v_gene: TRBV10-3; CDR3aa: CAISEALQGGSLWEQYF; CDR3nt: TGTGCCATCAGTGAGGCCCTACAGGGTGGGAGTTTGTGGGAGCAGTACTTC
d_gene: .; j_gene: TRBJ2-1; abundance: .; v_gene: TRBV2; CDR3aa: CASEEGLRQFF; CDR3nt: TGTGCCAGCGAGGAGGGGCTGAGGCAGTTCTTC
d_gene: .; j_gene: TRBJ1-2; abundance: .; v_gene: TRBV14; CDR3aa: CASSQDSNRYGYTF; CDR3nt: TGTGCCAGCAGCCAAGATTCTAACAGATATGGCTACACCTTC
d_gene: .; j_gene: TRBJ1-5; abundance: .; v_gene: TRBV6-1; CDR3aa: CASSDIDRFNQPQHF; CDR3nt: TGTGCCAGCAGCGACATAGACCGATTCAATCAGCCCCAGCATTTT
d_gene: TRBD1; j_gene: TRBJ2-7; abundance: .; v_gene: TRBV7-2; CDR3aa: CASSLRGGVEQYF; CDR3nt: TGTGCCAGCAGCTTACGAGGGGGCGTCGAGCAGTACTTC
d_gene: .; j_gene: TRBJ2-2; abundance: .; v_gene: TRBV14; CDR3aa: CASSQYSGELFF; CDR3nt: TGTGCCAGCAGCCAATACAGCGGGGAGCTGTTTTTT
d_gene: .; j_gene: TRBJ2-1; abundance: .; v_gene: TRBV7-2; CDR3aa: CASSPRSGEQFF; CDR3nt: TGTGCCAGCAGCCCGAGGTCGGGGGAGCAGTTCTTC
d_gene: .; j_gene: TRBJ1-1; abundance: .; v_gene: TRBV30; CDR3aa: CAWTLGRVGSEAFF; CDR3nt: TGTGCCTGGACCCTTGGCAGGGTGGGGTCTGAAGCTTTCTTT
d_gene: .; j_gene: TRBJ1-2; abundance: .; v_gene: TRBV7-3; CDR3aa: CASSGGSGYTF; CDR3nt: TGTGCCAGCAGCGGGGGGTCTGGCTACACCTTC
d_gene: .; j_gene: TRBJ2-7; abundance: .; v_gene: TRBV30; CDR3aa: CAYHAGAYEQYF; CDR3nt: TGTGCATATCATGCCGGGGCCTACGAGCAGTACTTC
d_gene: .; j_gene: TRBJ1-1; abundance: .; v_gene: TRBV14; CDR3aa: CASSPNFRGARTEAFF; CDR3nt: TGTGCCAGCAGCCCCAACTTTCGGGGGGCGCGGACTGAAGCTTTCTTT
d_gene: .; j_gene: TRBJ1-4; abundance: .; v_gene: TRBV18; CDR3aa: CASSPSTTNEKLFF; CDR3nt: TGTGCCAGCTCACCATCCACAACTAATGAAAAACTGTTTTTT
d_gene: TRBD2; j_gene: TRBJ2-7; abundance: .; v_gene: TRBV11-1; CDR3aa: CASRRGGTGTAEQYF; CDR3nt: TGTGCCAGCAGGCGGGGGGGTACAGGGACCGCCGAGCAGTACTTC
d_gene: .; j_gene: TRBJ1-2; abundance: .; v_gene: TRBV7-3; CDR3aa: CASSLDRSYGYTF; CDR3nt: TGTGCCAGCAGCCTCGACAGATCCTATGGCTACACCTTC
d_gene: .; j_gene: TRBJ1-1; abundance: few; v_gene: TRBV28; CDR3aa: CASSFGYTEAFF; CDR3nt: TGTGCCAGCAGTTTCGGTTACACTGAAGCTTTCTTT
d_gene: .; j_gene: TRBJ1-3; abundance: .; v_gene: TRBV21-1; CDR3aa: CARIDNNSGNTIYF; CDR3nt: TGTGCCAGGATAGACAACAACTCTGGAAACACCATATATTTT
d_gene: TRBD2; j_gene: TRBJ2-3; abundance: .; v_gene: TRBV5-1; CDR3aa: CASSLEAGDTQYF; CDR3nt: TGCGCCAGCAGCTTGGAAGCGGGGGATACGCAGTATTTT
d_gene: .; j_gene: TRBJ1-1; abundance: .; v_gene: TRBV6-5; CDR3aa: CASSYSVSGHLEAFF; CDR3nt: TGTGCCAGCAGTTACTCTGTTTCGGGTCACCTGGAAGCTTTCTTT
d_gene: .; j_gene: TRBJ1-1; abundance: .; v_gene: TRBV15; CDR3aa: CATSRGGGPTEAFF; CDR3nt: TGTGCCACCAGCAGAGGCGGGGGCCCCACTGAAGCTTTCTTT
d_gene: TRBD1; j_gene: TRBJ2-1; abundance: .; v_gene: TRBV6-5; CDR3aa: CASMNRGQGEQFF; CDR3nt: TGTGCCAGCATGAACAGGGGGCAGGGTGAGCAGTTCTTC
d_gene: TRBD2; j_gene: TRBJ2-3; abundance: .; v_gene: TRBV7-8; CDR3aa: CASSQAGVSSDTQYF; CDR3nt: TGTGCCAGCAGCCAAGCGGGAGTATCCTCGGATACGCAGTATTTT
d_gene: .; j_gene: TRBJ1-4; abundance: .; v_gene: TRBV7-9; CDR3aa: CASSLGSATNEKLFF; CDR3nt: TGTGCCAGCAGCTTAGGTTCTGCGACTAATGAAAAACTGTTTTTT
d_gene: TRBD1; j_gene: TRBJ1-3; abundance: .; v_gene: TRBV9; CDR3aa: CASSVVGTGDTGNTIYF; CDR3nt: TGTGCCAGCAGCGTAGTAGGGACAGGGGATACTGGAAACACCATATATTTT
d_gene: TRBD1; j_gene: TRBJ1-1; abundance: .; v_gene: TRBV7-9; CDR3aa: CASSLVPGQLTEAFF; CDR3nt: TGTGCCAGCAGCTTAGTGCCGGGACAGCTAACTGAAGCTTTCTTT